Presented here are 7 T cell receptor beta chains from one specimen sequenced in a study of blood T cell repertoires in COVID-19. Method: immunoSEQ multiplex PCR; TCRdb's copy keeps in-frame clones and lacks some. The data contain around 260,000 clones, roughly 80% of them singletons. Material: peripheral blood. The receptors shown here come from a man between 60 and 70 years old with acute or convalescent COVID-19.

This rearrangement joins TRBV6-5 to TRBJ1-2; maybe TRBD1 (5 bases). Per germline, CDR1 MNHEY and CDR2 SVGAGI. V was clipped by 4 bases and J by 4 bases, with 13 bases between them. This CDR3 contains 14 residues. CDR3 protein: CASSWDLAGYGYTF. CDR3 sequence (DNA): TGTGCCAGCAGTTGGGACCTAGCGGGCTATGGCTACACCTTC.

V and J are TRBV7-3 and TRBJ2-5; D not resolved. Trimming stripped 1 base from V and 5 bases from J, with 8 bases between. Per the germline V gene, CDR1 is SGHTA and CDR2 is FQGTGA. This CDR3 is 13 amino acids long. The CDR3 nucleotides read TGTGCCAGCAGCTTAAGTAGTCTGGAGACCCAGTACTTC. It codes for CASSLSSLETQYF.

This rearrangement joins TRBV5-1 to TRBJ1-4, with D unclear. CDR3 length equals 15 residues. The V gene's germline CDR1 is SGHRS and CDR2 YFSETQ. Trimming shortened V by 1 base and J by 6 bases, and 13 bases separated the two germline ends. The CDR3 DNA is TGCGCCAGCAGCTTGTTGGGAGATATCGATGAAAAACTGTTTTTT. Its protein is CASSLLGDIDEKLFF.

J is TRBJ2-3 and V is TRBV6-5; D possibly corresponds to TRBD1 (6 bases). V was shortened by 0 bases and J by 2 bases, with 9 bases between the two germline ends. The CDR3 runs to 15 residues. Germline-derived CDR1 and CDR2 are MNHEY and SVGAGI. CDR3 DNA sequence: TGTGCCAGCAGTTACTCAGGACAGTACACAGATACGCAGTATTTT. Amino acids: CASSYSGQYTDTQYF.

This clone was seen only a few times. The chain uses TRBV13 and TRBJ2-2; 9 nucleotides match TRBD2. V lost 5 bases to trimming and J lost 4 bases; unmatched junction nucleotides: 5. CDR1 is PRHDT and CDR2 is FYEKMQ in the germline V gene (reference sequence). The CDR3 covers 15 residues. Here the CDR3 reads CASSRDSGSTGELFF. The CDR3 nucleotides are TGTGCCAGCAGCCGTGATAGCGGGAGCACCGGGGAGCTGTTTTTT.

The rearrangement joins TRBV13 to TRBJ2-7; 9 bases line up with TRBD2. The CDR3 has 15 residues. The germline V gene encodes CDR1 PRHDT and CDR2 FYEKMQ (reference sequence). Trimming removed 4 bases from V and 5 bases from J; junction bases left unmatched: 9. The CDR3: CASSSGLAKKDEQYF. The CDR3 bases are TGTGCCAGCAGCTCGGGACTAGCTAAAAAAGACGAGCAGTACTTC.

The chain joins TRBV5-1 to TRBJ2-3; D is uncertain. There are 14 residues in the CDR3. Germline V gene lookup returns CDR1 SGHRS and CDR2 YFSETQ. With 0 bases removed from V and 4 bases from J, the gap between germline ends came to 9 bases. The CDR3 is CASSLASRADTQYF. The CDR3 nucleotides are TGCGCCAGCAGCTTGGCTAGTAGAGCAGATACGCAGTATTTT. Complete variable domain (other parts from reference TRBV5-1 and TRBJ2-3): KAGVTQTPRYLIKTRGQQVTLSCSPISGHRSVSWYQQTPGQGLQFLFEYFSETQRNKGNFPGRFSGRQFSNSRSEMNVSTLELGDSALYLCASSLASRADTQYFGPGTRLTVL.